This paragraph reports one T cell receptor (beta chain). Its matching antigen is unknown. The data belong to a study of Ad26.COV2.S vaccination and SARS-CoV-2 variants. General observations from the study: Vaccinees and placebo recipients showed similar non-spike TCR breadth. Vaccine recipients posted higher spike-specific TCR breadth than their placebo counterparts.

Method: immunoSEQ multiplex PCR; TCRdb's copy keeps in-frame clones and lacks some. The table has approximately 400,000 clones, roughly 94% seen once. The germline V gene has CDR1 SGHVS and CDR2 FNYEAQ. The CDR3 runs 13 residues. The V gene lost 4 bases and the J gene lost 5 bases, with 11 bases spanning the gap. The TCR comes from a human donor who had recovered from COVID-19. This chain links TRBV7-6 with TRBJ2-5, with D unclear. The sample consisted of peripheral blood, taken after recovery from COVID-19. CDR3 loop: CASSSPQPETQYF. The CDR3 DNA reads TGTGCCAGCAGCTCCCCGCAGCCGGAGACCCAGTACTTC.